The 23 T cell receptor beta chains below all came from one sample that was sequenced in a study of shared clonotypes between healthy human individuals. The repertoire was sequenced with immunoSEQ multiplex PCR; TCRdb's copy has only in-frame clones and lacks some. The repertoire holds some 1,600,000 clones, with roughly 98% as singletons. The material sequenced was naive CD4+ T cells sorted from blood. As to subset: CD45RA+ positively selected. These receptors all stem from a man younger than 40 in good health.

This rearrangement joins TRBV6-4 to TRBJ2-7, with D possibly being TRBD1 (6 bases). The V gene's germline CDR1 is MRHNA and CDR2 SNTAGT. The CDR3 is 18 residues long. Between the trimmed V and J ends, which lost 7 bases and 4 bases, there was a span of 29 bases. The CDR3 protein is CASTRPWGPRGCGYEQYF. CDR3 bases: TGTGCCAGCACCCGACCATGGGGGCCAAGGGGGTGCGGTTACGAGCAGTACTTC.

V and J are TRBV19 and TRBJ2-1; 10 bases line up with TRBD2. The V gene's germline CDR1 is LNHDA and CDR2 SQIVND (reference sequence). This CDR3 contains 15 residues. V gave up 3 bases and J gave up 9 bases; unmatched junction bases: 8. CDR3 in amino acids: CASSILAGDLGEQFF. In nucleotides, the CDR3 is TGTGCCAGTAGTATTCTAGCGGGAGACCTAGGTGAGCAGTTCTTC.

This clone was seen once. In DNA, the CDR3 is TGTGCCAGCGGTAGACTAGCGGGAGGGCCTGGGGAGCTGTTTTTT. This sequence encodes CASGRLAGGPGELFF. The rearrangement links TRBV28 to TRBJ2-2; 14 bases map to TRBD2. The CDR3 has 15 residues. CDR1 is MDHEN and CDR2 is SYDVKM in the germline V gene. The trim removed 8 bases at V and 8 bases at J, leaving 7 bases unmatched.

The V gene is TRBV29-1, the J gene TRBJ1-2, with D perhaps matching TRBD1 (5 bases). The V gene lost 7 bases and the J gene lost 1 base, with 13 bases spanning the gap. This CDR3 spans 13 amino acids. Germline V gene sequence: CDR1 SQVTM, CDR2 ANQGSEA. The CDR3 sequence is CSAKGLLNYGYTF. The CDR3 DNA follows: TGCAGCGCCAAGGGGCTTCTTAACTATGGCTACACCTTC.

A single count supports this clone. The chain has TRBV5-1 and TRBJ2-1; no clear D. V gave up 0 bases and J gave up 8 bases, with 6 bases separating them. The CDR3 covers 12 residues. Germline V CDR1 and CDR2: SGHRS, YFSETQ. CDR3 DNA sequence: TGCGCCAGCAGCTTGGAGTTCTATGAGCAGTTCTTC. Its protein product is CASSLEFYEQFF.

The sample holds one count of this clone. The rearrangement uses TRBV7-2 and TRBJ2-2, with D possibly matching TRBD1 (7 bases). Germline lookup yields CDR1 SGHTA and CDR2 FQGNSA. V was shortened by 2 bases and J by 4 bases, with 11 bases between the two germline ends. The CDR3 runs to 15 residues. The DNA of the CDR3 is TGTGCCAGCAGCTTAATCCAGGGGGGCACCGGGGAGCTGTTTTTT. It translates to CASSLIQGGTGELFF.

The chain joins TRBV7-9 to TRBJ2-7; TRBD2 matches at 8 bases. From germline, CDR1 is SEHNR and CDR2 FQNEAQ (reference sequence). V gave up 4 bases and J gave up 3 bases; unmatched junction bases: 8. This CDR3 comprises 15 residues. The CDR3 protein is CASSSNPGLGYEQYF. The CDR3 DNA reads TGTGCCAGCAGCTCAAACCCGGGACTAGGCTACGAGCAGTACTTC. The full variable domain, its missing parts supplied by reference TRBV7-9 and TRBJ2-7, is DTGVSQNPRHKITKRGQNVTFRCDPISEHNRLYWYRQTLGQGPEFLTYFQNEAQLEKSRLLSDRFSAERPKGSFSTLEIQRTEQGDSAMYLCASSSNPGLGYEQYFGPGTRLTVT.

This chain joins TRBV25-1 and TRBJ2-7; possible D gene TRBD2, 6 bases. The length of the CDR3 is 14 residues. Germline CDR1 is MGHDK and CDR2 is SYGVNS. V dropped 3 bases and J dropped 0 bases, with 9 bases sitting between them. In nucleotides, the CDR3 is TGTGCCAGCAGTGACCCCGGGAGCTCCTACGAGCAGTACTTC. This codes for CASSDPGSSYEQYF.

The V and J genes are TRBV29-1 and TRBJ1-1; unclear D gene. V gave up 6 bases and J gave up 1 base, with 9 bases separating them. CDR3 length equals 12 residues. Germline V gene sequence: CDR1 SQVTM, CDR2 ANQGSEA. CDR3 residues: CSVGKGNTEAFF. Written as DNA, the CDR3 is TGCAGCGTCGGTAAGGGGAACACTGAAGCTTTCTTT.

CDR3 sequence reads: CASSLGDWRYF. The CDR3 DNA reads TGTGCCAGCTCCCTAGGGGACTGGCGATATTTT. The rearrangement uses TRBV19 and TRBJ2-3, with D perhaps matching TRBD2 (6 bases). Per germline, CDR1 LNHDA and CDR2 SQIVND (reference sequence). CDR3 size: 11 residues. V lost 9 bases and J 15 bases, leaving 19 bases between the germline ends. The whole variable domain, remainder taken from reference TRBV19 and TRBJ2-3, is DGGITQSPKYLFRKEGQNVTLSCEQNLNHDAMYWYRQDPGQGLRLIYYSQIVNDFQKGDIAEGYSVSREKKESFPLTVTSAQKNPTAFYLCASSLGDWRYFGPGTRLTVL.

The chain joins TRBV6-1 to TRBJ2-7; no firm D call. Germline V gene sequence: CDR1 MNHNS, CDR2 SASEGT. V lost 0 bases to trimming and J lost 7 bases, with 7 bases between them. The CDR3 totals 12 residues. CDR3 amino acids: CASSEALMEQYF. CDR3 sequence (DNA): TGTGCCAGCAGTGAAGCCCTCATGGAGCAGTACTTC.

J is TRBJ1-1 and V is TRBV7-9; no reliable D call. Germline V gene sequence: CDR1 SEHNR, CDR2 FQNEAQ (reference sequence). Trimming took 3 bases from V and 0 from J, leaving 5 bases between them. The CDR3 runs 13 residues. CDR3 protein: CASSFDMNTEAFF. In DNA form, the CDR3 reads TGTGCCAGCAGCTTTGACATGAACACTGAAGCTTTCTTT.

The chain is built from TRBV5-5 and TRBJ2-7; no definite D call. Germline CDR1 SGHKS, CDR2 YYEKEE (reference sequence). CDR3 length equals 14 residues. V was trimmed by 0 bases and J by 2 bases, leaving 9 bases between them. CDR3 nucleotides: TGTGCCAGCAGCTTGGCCCCGACCACCTACGAGCAGTACTTC. Protein sequence: CASSLAPTTYEQYF.

The CDR3 DNA reads TGTGCCAGCAGCCACGACCTAACCGGAGCCAATCAGCCCCAGCATTTT. This codes for CASSHDLTGANQPQHF. V is TRBV28 and J is TRBJ1-5; D call uncertain. Germline CDR1 and CDR2: MDHEN and SYDVKM. This CDR3 has 16 residues. V lost 6 bases, J lost 3 bases, and 18 bases lay in between.

In its sample, this clone was seen once. The CDR3, as DNA: TGTGCCAGCCGCCTAGGTAGGAATGAGCAGTTCTTC. Protein product: CASRLGRNEQFF. The J gene is TRBJ2-1, the V gene TRBV28; D gene ambiguous. The germline CDR1 and CDR2 sequences are MDHEN and SYDVKM. The V end lost 8 bases, the J end lost 7 bases, and 12 bases lay between the germline ends. The CDR3 is made up of 12 amino acids.

The chain recombines TRBV5-1 with TRBJ2-2; D is unresolved. Germline CDR1 is SGHRS and CDR2 is YFSETQ. V lost 1 base and J lost 4, with 17 bases in between. The CDR3 is made up of 17 amino acids. The CDR3 DNA follows: TGCGCCAGCAGCTTGTTTGGTACCACCACGGGCACCGGGGAGCTGTTTTTT. Residues: CASSLFGTTTGTGELFF.

The chain is built from TRBV4-3 and TRBJ2-7; D uncertain. Germline V gene sequence: CDR1 LGHNA, CDR2 YSLEER. The CDR3 runs 16 residues. V gave up 3 bases and J gave up 2 bases, with 17 bases separating them. The CDR3 DNA reads as TGCGCCAGCAGCCAGCAAGCCCAGAAGGACCCCTACGAGCAGTACTTC. Translation gives CASSQQAQKDPYEQYF.

The rearrangement links TRBV11-2 to TRBJ2-7, with D uncertain. This CDR3 has 17 residues. Germline CDR1 reads SGHAT; CDR2 reads FQNNGV. Trimming stripped 6 bases from V and 2 bases from J, with 23 bases between. CDR3 nucleotide sequence: TGTGCCAGCAGTCAAAAGAATACCGGAGCTGCGCCCTACGAGCAGTACTTC. It translates to CASSQKNTGAAPYEQYF.

The J gene is TRBJ1-5, the V gene TRBV6-6; 8 nucleotides match TRBD1. J gave up 15 bases and V 6 bases, and 16 bases lay outside the gene matches. The CDR3 sequence is 14 residues long. CDR1 and CDR2 (germline): MNHNY, SVGAGI (reference sequence). In DNA form, the CDR3 reads TGTGCCAGCAGGGAGCGGACAGGGCCTTCTTCAGGGCATTTT. Translated: CASRERTGPSSGHF.

A single count supports this clone. The chain links TRBV10-1 to TRBJ2-2, with a possible D match to TRBD1 (5 bases). CDR1 WNHNN and CDR2 SYGVQD come from the germline V gene (reference sequence). V was pared by 6 bases and J by 5 bases, with 10 bases between. The CDR3 is 13 residues long. The CDR3 DNA is TGCGCCAGCAGGGACACTTCGACCGGGGAGCTGTTTTTT. This sequence encodes CASRDTSTGELFF.

This chain joins TRBV18 and TRBJ2-1; TRBD1 aligns across 7 bases. Trimming at V came to 5 bases and at J to 1 base, leaving 11 bases not matched to a gene. This CDR3 spans 17 amino acids. Germline CDR1 and CDR2: KGHSH and LQKENI. The CDR3 reads CASSGFGTALSYNEQFF. The CDR3 DNA is TGTGCCAGCTCAGGCTTCGGGACAGCCCTTTCCTACAATGAGCAGTTCTTC.

The J gene is TRBJ2-3, the V gene TRBV27; D gene uncertain. Germline assignment: CDR1 MNHEY and CDR2 SMNVEV (reference sequence). V lost 6 bases and J 2 bases, leaving 15 bases between the germline ends. This CDR3 region has 15 residues. In DNA, the CDR3 is TGTGCCAGCAGGAAACATCTGGCTCCCACAGATACGCAGTATTTT. Its protein product is CASRKHLAPTDTQYF.

This chain links TRBV4-3 with TRBJ2-1; weak D call: TRBD1 (6 bases). The CDR3 extends over 14 amino acids. V shed 0 bases and J shed 8 bases, with 11 bases lying between them. Germline loops: CDR1 LGHNA, CDR2 YSLEER. CDR3 sequence: CASSQDYRVDEQFF. The CDR3 bases are TGCGCCAGCAGCCAAGACTACAGGGTTGATGAGCAGTTCTTC.